The 23 T cell receptor beta chains below all came from one sample that was sequenced in a study of blood T cell repertoires in COVID-19. Assay used: immunoSEQ multiplex PCR; TCRdb lists only in-frame clones, some missing. Of around 160,000 clones in the sample, about 88% were seen once. Sequences were obtained from peripheral blood. The receptor source for this set is a woman of 80 years or more with acute or convalescent COVID-19.

This chain connects TRBV7-2 to TRBJ2-1; TRBD2 might be the D (5 bases). Looked up from germline, CDR1 is SGHTA and CDR2 is FQGNSA. Trimming shortened V by 1 base and J by 4 bases, and 14 bases separated the two germline ends. The CDR3 covers 16 residues. The CDR3 reads CASSLGPSTRYNEQFF. In nucleotides, the CDR3 is TGTGCCAGCAGCTTAGGGCCTAGCACGAGATACAATGAGCAGTTCTTC.

The chain employs TRBV28 and TRBJ2-1, with D possibly TRBD2 on 5 matching bases. The germline V and J ends were trimmed by 6 bases and 7 bases, with 16 bases remaining between them. The germline V gene has CDR1 MDHEN and CDR2 SYDVKM. CDR3 length: 14 residues. CDR3 bases: TGTGCCAGCAGGAAAGCCGTATCGGGGAATGAGCAGTTCTTC. Its translation is CASRKAVSGNEQFF. The entire variable domain, with the rest obtained from reference TRBV28 and TRBJ2-1, is as follows: DVKVTQSSRYLVKRTGEKVFLECVQDMDHENMFWYRQDPGLGLRLIYFSYDVKMKEKGDIPEGYSVSREKKERFSLILESASTNQTSMYLCASRKAVSGNEQFFGPGTRLTVL.

The CDR3 DNA follows: TGTGCCAGCAGCCCACGACAGGCCCCCTACAATGAGCAGTTCTTC. Its translation: CASSPRQAPYNEQFF. V and J are TRBV9 and TRBJ2-1; D may be TRBD1 (6 bases). Germline CDR1 SGDLS, CDR2 YYNGEE. The ends were cut back, 4 bases at V and 2 bases at J, with 13 bases in the middle. This CDR3 contains 15 residues.

The CDR3 reads CASSPMAGPQGEQYF. As DNA, the CDR3 is TGTGCCAGCTCACCAATGGCAGGGCCACAGGGCGAGCAGTACTTC. The chain links TRBV18 to TRBJ2-7; perhaps TRBD1 as D (6 bases). With 2 bases removed from V and 6 bases from J, the gap between germline ends came to 17 bases. Germline V lookup: CDR1 KGHSH, CDR2 LQKENI. This CDR3 is built from 15 residues. Full variable domain (missing parts from reference TRBV18 and TRBJ2-7): NAGVMQNPRHLVRRRGQEARLRCSPMKGHSHVYWYRQLPEEGLKFMVYLQKENIIDESGMPKERFSAEFPKEGPSILRIQQVVRGDSAAYFCASSPMAGPQGEQYFGPGTRLTVT.

V and J are TRBV6-5 and TRBJ1-6; a weak D match, TRBD1 (6 bases). Trimming shortened V by 4 bases and J by 9 bases, and 19 bases separated the two germline ends. CDR3 length equals 16 residues. The germline V gene encodes CDR1 MNHEY and CDR2 SVGAGI. As DNA, the CDR3 is TGTGCCAGCAGTTGGGGGCTCGGGACGACCGGTTCACCCCTCCACTTT. Its protein is CASSWGLGTTGSPLHF.

The chain joins TRBV2 to TRBJ1-2; 7 bases agree with TRBD1. Trimming removed 6 bases from V and 0 bases from J; junction bases left unmatched: 7. This CDR3 region has 15 residues. CDR1 is SNHLY and CDR2 is FYNNEI in the germline V gene. CDR3 coding DNA: TGTGCCAGCAGAGAGGACAGGCGTGCTAACTATGGCTACACCTTC. Translating gives CASREDRRANYGYTF.

This clone was recorded only once. This rearrangement joins TRBV6-2 or TRBV6-3 to TRBJ1-2; D perhaps matches TRBD1 (5 bases). The CDR3 totals 15 residues. From germline, CDR1 is MNHEY and CDR2 SVGEGT. Between the trimmed V and J ends, which lost 1 base and 2 bases, there was a span of 11 bases. The CDR3 sequence is CASSYFDSLNYGYTF. DNA of the CDR3: TGTGCCAGCAGTTACTTTGACAGTCTCAACTATGGCTACACCTTC.

V is TRBV29-1 and J is TRBJ1-1, with a possible D match to TRBD1 (6 bases). The CDR3 is 14 amino acids. V lost 4 bases to trimming and J lost 0 bases, with 12 bases between them. Germline loops: CDR1 SQVTM, CDR2 ANQGSEA. CDR3 sequence reads: CSVVRGSLNTEAFF. The CDR3 region has the DNA TGCAGCGTTGTTAGGGGGTCCCTGAACACTGAAGCTTTCTTT.

The gene calls are TRBV10-1 and TRBJ1-3; TRBD1 aligns across 9 bases. CDR1 is WNHNN, CDR2 SYGVQD, per germline (reference sequence). This CDR3 has 15 residues. V trimming: 8 bases; J trimming: 3 bases; junction bases outside the gene matches: 8. CDR3 in amino acids: CASGGTGTIGNTIYF. The CDR3 coding sequence is TGCGCCAGCGGGGGGACAGGGACCATTGGAAACACCATATATTTT.

The chain joins TRBV10-1 to TRBJ1-4; 10 bases align to TRBD1. This CDR3 region has 15 residues. Germline V lookup: CDR1 WNHNN, CDR2 SYGVQD (reference sequence). V lost 7 bases and J lost 5; bases outside the gene matches: 7. The CDR3 is CASNSGQGKNEKLFF. The CDR3 coding sequence is TGCGCCAGCAACTCGGGACAGGGGAAAAATGAAAAACTGTTTTTT.

The rearrangement uses TRBV30 and TRBJ1-4, with D possibly TRBD1 on 6 matching bases. V shed 5 bases and J shed 10 bases, with 29 bases lying between them. The length of the CDR3 is 17 residues. Per germline, CDR1 GTSNPN and CDR2 SVGIG (reference sequence). CDR3 region: CAWGWVLNADSPRKLFF. In DNA, the CDR3 is TGTGCCTGGGGCTGGGTTCTAAATGCGGACAGCCCGAGAAAACTGTTTTTT. Filled out from reference TRBV30 and TRBJ1-4, the complete variable domain reads SQTIHQWPATLVQPVGSPLSLECTVEGTSNPNLYWYRQAAGRGLQLLFYSVGIGQISSEVPQNLSASRPQDRQFILSSKKLLLSDSGFYLCAWGWVLNADSPRKLFFGSGTQLSVL.

This clone was seen a single time. This chain's CDR3 is CASSVGSTRQVVTPLHF. The CDR3 DNA reads TGTGCCAGCAGTGTAGGGAGTACGAGGCAGGTTGTGACACCCCTCCACTTT. The gene calls are TRBV2 and TRBJ1-6; the D is unclear. V lost 4 bases and J lost 11, with 24 bases in between. The CDR3 has 17 residues. CDR1 is SNHLY, CDR2 FYNNEI, per germline.

The chain joins TRBV30 to TRBJ2-7, with 9 nucleotides matching TRBD1. This CDR3 is 16 amino acids long. Germline V gene sequence: CDR1 GTSNPN, CDR2 SVGIG (reference sequence). V was pared by 1 base and J by 0 bases, with 7 bases of the junction left unmatched. CDR3 DNA: TGTGCCTGGAGTGATAAGCCGGGACAGGGCTCCTACGAGCAGTACTTC. Translating it yields CAWSDKPGQGSYEQYF.

The chain links TRBV5-1 to TRBJ2-3; 7 bases are a match to TRBD2. Germline V gives CDR1 SGHRS, CDR2 YFSETQ. The CDR3 has 16 amino acids. J was trimmed by 1 base and V by 3 bases; bases with no gene match: 8. The CDR3 spells CASSWPGAGGTDTQYF. The CDR3 nucleotides read TGCGCCAGCAGCTGGCCCGGGGCGGGAGGCACAGATACGCAGTATTTT.

The rearrangement links TRBV29-1 to TRBJ1-1; 7 bases align to TRBD1. The germline V gene has CDR1 SQVTM and CDR2 ANQGSEA. V shed 7 bases and J 2 bases; nucleotides not matched to a gene: 13. CDR3 length: 15 amino acids. The DNA for the CDR3 is TGCAGCGCTAAAAAACTGACAGGGTTAAACACTGAAGCTTTCTTT. It encodes CSAKKLTGLNTEAFF. Combining the CDR3 with reference TRBV29-1 and TRBJ1-1 gives the whole variable domain SAVISQKPSRDICQRGTSLTIQCQVDSQVTMMFWYRQQPGQSLTLIATANQGSEATYESGFVIDKFPISRPNLTFSTLTVSNMSPEDSSIYLCSAKKLTGLNTEAFFGQGTRLTVV.

The CDR3 sequence: CASSVESTGGEKLFF. The CDR3 DNA reads as TGTGCCAGCAGCGTAGAGTCGACGGGGGGTGAAAAACTGTTTTTT. The V gene is TRBV9, the J gene TRBJ1-4; D perhaps matches TRBD1 (5 bases). Germline V lookup: CDR1 SGDLS, CDR2 YYNGEE. This CDR3 is 15 amino acids long. V was trimmed by 0 bases and J by 7 bases, leaving 13 bases between them.

The chain has TRBV28 and TRBJ1-6; TRBD1 aligns across 9 bases. V was pared by 2 bases and J by 9 bases, with 5 bases of the junction left unmatched. Germline V gene sequence: CDR1 MDHEN, CDR2 SYDVKM. The CDR3 has 15 amino acids. This CDR3 is CASSLAGQGFSPLHF. The CDR3 nucleotides are TGTGCCAGCAGTTTAGCGGGACAGGGATTTTCACCCCTCCACTTT.

CDR3 bases: TGTGCCAGCCGGACAGGGACAATCGAGAAGACCCAGTACTTC. This codes for CASRTGTIEKTQYF. The chain combines TRBV2 with TRBJ2-5, with TRBD1 identical over 8 bases. This CDR3 spans 14 amino acids. The trim removed 8 bases at V and 6 bases at J, leaving 11 bases unmatched. CDR1 is SNHLY, CDR2 FYNNEI, per germline.

The V gene is TRBV5-4, the J gene TRBJ1-2, with D hard to call. Germline V gene sequence: CDR1 SGHNT, CDR2 YYREEE (reference sequence). The CDR3 is made up of 13 amino acids. The V end was cut by 4 bases, the J end by 5 bases, with 12 bases between. CDR3 region: CASSPIREYGYTF. The CDR3 nucleotides read TGTGCCAGCAGCCCGATTCGGGAGTATGGCTACACCTTC.

The chain is built from TRBV19 and TRBJ1-1, with TRBD1 as a possible D gene (5 bases). The CDR3 is 13 amino acids. Trimming took 8 bases from V and 1 from J, leaving 11 bases between them. Germline CDR1 LNHDA, CDR2 SQIVND (reference sequence). As DNA, the CDR3 is TGTGCCAGTCGTACAGGAAGGAACACTGAAGCTTTCTTT. Protein sequence: CASRTGRNTEAFF.

The V and J genes are TRBV6-5 and TRBJ2-2; a possible D gene is TRBD1 (5 bases). The CDR3 is 14 residues long. Per the germline V gene, CDR1 is MNHEY and CDR2 is SVGAGI. The ends were cut back, 2 bases at V and 7 bases at J, with 11 bases in the middle. In DNA, the CDR3 is TGTGCCAGCAGTTACGAATGGACAATCGGGGAGCTGTTTTTT. Translation gives CASSYEWTIGELFF.

This clone was recorded only once. This sequence joins TRBV11-2 and TRBJ2-5, with TRBD1 identical over 10 bases. V shed 6 bases and J 2 bases; nucleotides not matched to a gene: 3. The germline V gene encodes CDR1 SGHAT and CDR2 FQNNGV. This CDR3 has 14 amino acids. The CDR3 DNA sequence: TGTGCCAGCAGAGACAGGGGGCGTCAAGAGACCCAGTACTTC. Residues: CASRDRGRQETQYF. Full variable domain (missing parts from reference TRBV11-2 and TRBJ2-5): EAGVAQSPRYKIIEKRQSVAFWCNPISGHATLYWYQQILGQGPKLLIQFQNNGVVDDSQLPKDRFSAERLKGVDSTLKIQPAKLEDSAVYLCASRDRGRQETQYFGPGTRLLVL.

As concerns this clone: The junction and the germline gene differ at one end; a read error may be behind it. This sequence joins TRBV6-5 and TRBJ2-1; 12 bases fit TRBD2. The germline V gene has CDR1 MNHEY and CDR2 SVGAGI. The CDR3 length is 13 residues. CDR3 residues: CASKIYGLAGPVF. The CDR3 DNA sequence: TGTGCCAGCAAGATATACGGACTAGCGGGACCTGTCTTC.